These T cell receptor beta chains were read from a single sample in a study of regulatory T cells in long-lasting Graves disease. TCRdb fed the multiplex PCR reads into MiXCR, producing one record per CDR3 protein. This sample has around 480,000 distinct CDR3 sequences, with roughly 15% found just once. These data were also filed under a second study, of T cells in Graves' hyperthyroidism and ophthalmopathy.

Sequenced material: peripheral blood mononuclear cells (PBMCs), taken at new diagnosis, from a patient treated with antithyroid drugs. The receptors here all came from a man aged 40-50 years with Graves disease. CDR3s include the opening cysteine and the closing phenylalanine or tryptophan. The D gene is left open where the match is weak. Not every row has a clone size; where given, it reads once, few, many or a size class.

CDR3 length: 13
clone size: few
V gene: TRBV6-2/TRBV6-3
D gene: -
J gene: TRBJ2-2
CDR3 DNA: TGTGCCAGTGGACTGGCGAACACCGGGGAGCTGTTTTTT
CDR3 protein: CASGLANTGELFF

CDR3 length: 15
clone size: -
V gene: TRBV12-5
D gene: -
J gene: TRBJ1-5
CDR3 DNA: TGTGCTAGTGGCCCGGGAGAGAGGAGCAATCAGCCCCAGCATTTT
CDR3 protein: CASGPGERSNQPQHF

CDR3 length: 14
clone size: -
V gene: TRBV20-1
D gene: TRBD2
J gene: TRBJ2-1
CDR3 DNA: TGCAGTGCAACTACTAGCGGGAGGGCGAGTGAGCAGTTCTTC
CDR3 protein: CSATTSGRASEQFF

CDR3 length: 13
clone size: -
V gene: TRBV4-2
D gene: -
J gene: TRBJ2-7
CDR3 DNA: TGTGCCAGCAGCCAAGGGGACGGATACGAGCAGTACTTC
CDR3 protein: CASSQGDGYEQYF

CDR3 length: 15
clone size: -
V gene: TRBV5-1
D gene: -
J gene: TRBJ1-1
CDR3 DNA: TGCGCCAGCAGCTTGGGATCCAGAGTGAACACTGAAGCTTTCTTT
CDR3 protein: CASSLGSRVNTEAFF

CDR3 length: 16
clone size: many
V gene: TRBV28
D gene: -
J gene: TRBJ2-2
CDR3 DNA: TGTGCCAGCAGTTTATTGGACTTTGGGGGTTCCGGGGAGCTGTTTTTT
CDR3 protein: CASSLLDFGGSGELFF

CDR3 length: 14
clone size: many
V gene: TRBV5-1
D gene: -
J gene: TRBJ2-7
CDR3 DNA: TGCGCCAGCAGCCCGGGGGACACCTCCTACGAGCAGTACTTC
CDR3 protein: CASSPGDTSYEQYF

CDR3 length: 13
clone size: few
V gene: TRBV29-1
D gene: TRBD1
J gene: TRBJ1-1
CDR3 DNA: TGCAGCGGGGAGACAGGGGTGAACACTGAAGCTTTCTTT
CDR3 protein: CSGETGVNTEAFF

CDR3 length: 15
clone size: few
V gene: TRBV19
D gene: TRBD2
J gene: TRBJ2-1
CDR3 DNA: TGTGCCAGTAGTATTCTCGGCGGGAGGTTGGATGAGCAGTTCTTC
CDR3 protein: CASSILGGRLDEQFF

CDR3 length: 14
clone size: many
V gene: TRBV12-3/TRBV12-4
D gene: -
J gene: TRBJ2-7
CDR3 DNA: TGTGCCAGCAGTTTAGCCGGGGCCCCTACATCACCGAACTTC
CDR3 protein: CASSLAGAPTSPNF

CDR3 length: 18
clone size: -
V gene: TRBV11-2
D gene: TRBD2
J gene: TRBJ2-3
CDR3 DNA: TGTGCCAGCAGCTCGGGGGGGACTAGCGGGAGAATCGCAGATACGCAGTATTTT
CDR3 protein: CASSSGGTSGRIADTQYF

CDR3 length: 15
clone size: many
V gene: TRBV2
D gene: -
J gene: TRBJ1-5
CDR3 DNA: TGTGCCAGCAGTGGGGACATCAGCGGCAATCAGCCCCAGCATTTT
CDR3 protein: CASSGDISGNQPQHF

CDR3 length: 14
clone size: few
V gene: TRBV19
D gene: -
J gene: TRBJ1-4
CDR3 DNA: TGTGCCAGTTCACAGGGCCTCCGAGGGGAAAAACTGTTTTTT
CDR3 protein: CASSQGLRGEKLFF

CDR3 length: 14
clone size: -
V gene: TRBV6-5
D gene: -
J gene: TRBJ2-1
CDR3 DNA: TGTGCCAGCAGTTACACTGGCCCTTTCAATGAGCAGTTCTTC
CDR3 protein: CASSYTGPFNEQFF